This is a list of T cell receptor beta chains from one sample in a study of CD8+ T cells in alopecia areata. The assay was immunoSEQ multiplex PCR, and TCRdb's table has in-frame clones only and misses some. The sample contains 160,000 or so clones, around half of which appear only once. The material sequenced was CD8+ T cells sorted from blood, taken at week 0. The receptors stem from a human donor with alopecia areata. The CDR3 runs from the conserved cysteine through the conserved F or W. Fields, in order: CDR3 protein, CDR3 DNA, D gene, J gene, clone size, V gene. D genes are given only for firm matches. Clone size is shown for a subset of rows, as once, few, many or a class of expanded clone.

CDR3 protein: CASSLVGPYEQYF; CDR3 DNA: TGTGCCAGCAGCTTAGTCGGGCCCTACGAGCAGTACTTC; D gene: -; J gene: TRBJ2-7; clone size: -; V gene: TRBV7-9
CDR3 protein: CASREGGYEQYF; CDR3 DNA: TGTGCCAGCAGAGAGGGAGGCTACGAGCAGTACTTC; D gene: -; J gene: TRBJ2-7; clone size: -; V gene: TRBV13
CDR3 protein: CASSHSSTGNEQFF; CDR3 DNA: TGTGCCAGCAGCCATTCCTCGACGGGGAATGAGCAGTTCTTC; D gene: -; J gene: TRBJ2-1; clone size: -; V gene: TRBV6-6
CDR3 protein: CASSQPPDGSGANVLTF; CDR3 DNA: TGCGCCAGCAGCCAACCTCCGGACGGCTCTGGGGCCAACGTCCTGACTTTC; D gene: -; J gene: TRBJ2-6; clone size: -; V gene: TRBV4-3
CDR3 protein: CASSLEFGAGGPGYPYNEQFF; CDR3 DNA: TGCGCCAGCAGCTTGGAGTTTGGAGCGGGGGGGCCCGGGTACCCCTACAATGAGCAGTTCTTC; D gene: TRBD2; J gene: TRBJ2-1; clone size: -; V gene: TRBV5-1
CDR3 protein: CASSLRQGAEYEQYF; CDR3 DNA: TGCGCCAGCAGCCTACGACAGGGAGCGGAATACGAGCAGTACTTC; D gene: TRBD1; J gene: TRBJ2-7; clone size: -; V gene: TRBV4-1
CDR3 protein: CAWRGSGYNEKLFF; CDR3 DNA: TGTGCCTGGAGGGGGTCAGGATATAATGAAAAACTGTTTTTT; D gene: -; J gene: TRBJ1-4; clone size: -; V gene: TRBV30
CDR3 protein: CASSQAAGQDENTEAFF; CDR3 DNA: TGCGCCAGCAGCCAAGCGGCAGGACAGGACGAGAACACTGAAGCTTTCTTT; D gene: TRBD1; J gene: TRBJ1-1; clone size: -; V gene: TRBV4-3
CDR3 protein: CASSVEGRTSNEQFF; CDR3 DNA: TGTGCCAGCAGCGTCGAGGGGCGGACGAGCAATGAGCAGTTCTTC; D gene: -; J gene: TRBJ2-1; clone size: -; V gene: TRBV9
CDR3 protein: CSVDSANTEAFF; CDR3 DNA: TGCAGCGTTGATTCTGCGAACACTGAAGCTTTCTTT; D gene: -; J gene: TRBJ1-1; clone size: -; V gene: TRBV29-1
CDR3 protein: CAWSAGQRNQPQHF; CDR3 DNA: TGTGCCTGGAGTGCCGGACAGCGGAATCAGCCCCAGCATTTT; D gene: -; J gene: TRBJ1-5; clone size: -; V gene: TRBV30
CDR3 protein: CASSSAGAEAFF; CDR3 DNA: TGCGCCAGCAGCTCGGCGGGGGCTGAAGCTTTCTTT; D gene: -; J gene: TRBJ1-1; clone size: -; V gene: TRBV5-1
CDR3 protein: CASSPGQGFATNEKLFF; CDR3 DNA: TGTGCCAGCAGCCCGGGACAGGGATTTGCAACTAATGAAAAACTGTTTTTT; D gene: TRBD1; J gene: TRBJ1-4; clone size: few; V gene: TRBV14
CDR3 protein: CASSLDYNEQFF; CDR3 DNA: TGCGCCAGCAGCTTGGACTACAATGAGCAGTTCTTC; D gene: -; J gene: TRBJ2-1; clone size: -; V gene: TRBV5-1
CDR3 protein: CASSPTGIGYTF; CDR3 DNA: TGTGCCAGCAGCCCCACAGGGATTGGCTACACCTTC; D gene: -; J gene: TRBJ1-2; clone size: few; V gene: TRBV14
CDR3 protein: CASSEGVWTEAFF; CDR3 DNA: TGCGCCAGCAGCGAGGGAGTATGGACTGAAGCTTTCTTT; D gene: -; J gene: TRBJ1-1; clone size: -; V gene: TRBV23-1
CDR3 protein: CASSTGTAYEQYF; CDR3 DNA: TGTGCCAGCAGCACCGGGACAGCCTACGAGCAGTACTTC; D gene: TRBD1; J gene: TRBJ2-7; clone size: -; V gene: TRBV5-6
CDR3 protein: CASSPGTSYEQYF; CDR3 DNA: TGTGCCAGCAGCCCCGGGACTAGCTACGAGCAGTACTTC; D gene: TRBD2; J gene: TRBJ2-7; clone size: -; V gene: TRBV27
CDR3 protein: CASSSPPLSGGIGDTQYF; CDR3 DNA: TGCGCCAGCAGCTCTCCCCCCCTTAGCGGGGGTATTGGAGATACGCAGTATTTT; D gene: TRBD2; J gene: TRBJ2-3; clone size: -; V gene: TRBV5-1
CDR3 protein: CASSLDSEQYF; CDR3 DNA: TGTGCCAGCAGCTTAGATAGCGAGCAGTACTTC; D gene: -; J gene: TRBJ2-7; clone size: -; V gene: TRBV7-9
CDR3 protein: CASSSGLSTEAFF; CDR3 DNA: TGTGCCAGCAGCTCAGGACTTTCTACTGAAGCTTTCTTT; D gene: -; J gene: TRBJ1-1; clone size: once; V gene: TRBV7-9
CDR3 protein: CASSLGEGELFF; CDR3 DNA: TGTGCCAGCAGCTTGGGAGAGGGGGAGCTGTTTTTT; D gene: -; J gene: TRBJ2-2; clone size: -; V gene: TRBV5-6
CDR3 protein: CASSDRHGDQNIQYF; CDR3 DNA: TGTGCCAGCAGCGACAGACATGGAGATCAAAACATTCAGTACTTC; D gene: -; J gene: TRBJ2-4; clone size: once; V gene: TRBV13
CDR3 protein: CAWSAAGVWEQFF; CDR3 DNA: TGTGCCTGGAGTGCAGCGGGGGTATGGGAGCAGTTCTTC; D gene: TRBD2; J gene: TRBJ2-1; clone size: -; V gene: TRBV30
CDR3 protein: CASNRLAGGYEQYF; CDR3 DNA: TGTGCCAGCAACCGACTAGCGGGGGGCTACGAGCAGTACTTC; D gene: TRBD2; J gene: TRBJ2-7; clone size: -; V gene: TRBV6-5
CDR3 protein: CASSTRPDRALTDTQYF; CDR3 DNA: TGTGCCAGCAGCACCCGCCCCGACAGGGCGCTTACAGATACGCAGTATTTT; D gene: TRBD1; J gene: TRBJ2-3; clone size: -; V gene: TRBV9
CDR3 protein: CASSQDPADTQYF; CDR3 DNA: TGCGCCAGCAGCCAAGACCCAGCAGATACGCAGTATTTT; D gene: -; J gene: TRBJ2-3; clone size: -; V gene: TRBV4-3
CDR3 protein: CSVEGQGNTDTQYF; CDR3 DNA: TGCAGCGTTGAAGGACAGGGGAACACAGATACGCAGTATTTT; D gene: TRBD1; J gene: TRBJ2-3; clone size: -; V gene: TRBV29-1
CDR3 protein: CSAGGTNEKLFF; CDR3 DNA: TGCAGCGCTGGGGGGACTAATGAAAAACTGTTTTTT; D gene: -; J gene: TRBJ1-4; clone size: -; V gene: TRBV29-1
CDR3 protein: CASSFVAGGETQYF; CDR3 DNA: TGTGCCAGCAGCTTTGTGGCGGGGGGAGAGACCCAGTACTTC; D gene: TRBD2; J gene: TRBJ2-5; clone size: -; V gene: TRBV5-6
CDR3 protein: CSGGPQDTQYF; CDR3 DNA: TGCAGCGGGGGACCTCAAGATACGCAGTATTTT; D gene: -; J gene: TRBJ2-3; clone size: few; V gene: TRBV29-1
CDR3 protein: CASSKCEGPSYNEQFF; CDR3 DNA: TGTGCCAGCAGCAAATGCGAGGGTCCATCCTACAATGAGCAGTTCTTC; D gene: -; J gene: TRBJ2-1; clone size: -; V gene: TRBV21-1
CDR3 protein: CASSIGWGEDTQYF; CDR3 DNA: TGTGCCAGTAGTATAGGTTGGGGGGAAGATACGCAGTATTTT; D gene: -; J gene: TRBJ2-3; clone size: few; V gene: TRBV19
CDR3 protein: CASSSGQGRQPQHF; CDR3 DNA: TGTGCCAGCAGTTCGGGACAGGGGCGTCAGCCCCAGCATTTT; D gene: TRBD1; J gene: TRBJ1-5; clone size: -; V gene: TRBV28
CDR3 protein: CSVRGGEDNEQFF; CDR3 DNA: TGCAGCGTCCGCGGCGGAGAGGACAATGAGCAGTTCTTC; D gene: -; J gene: TRBJ2-1; clone size: -; V gene: TRBV29-1
CDR3 protein: CASSQWTGVPEAFF; CDR3 DNA: TGTGCCAGCAGCCAATGGACAGGGGTCCCCGAAGCTTTCTTT; D gene: TRBD1; J gene: TRBJ1-1; clone size: many; V gene: TRBV11-2
CDR3 protein: CASSLALGRAHEQYF; CDR3 DNA: TGTGCCAGCAGCTTAGCGCTTGGCAGGGCCCACGAGCAGTACTTC; D gene: -; J gene: TRBJ2-7; clone size: -; V gene: TRBV7-6
CDR3 protein: CASSPRDQPQHF; CDR3 DNA: TGCGCCAGCAGCCCTCGGGATCAGCCCCAGCATTTT; D gene: -; J gene: TRBJ1-5; clone size: -; V gene: TRBV10-2
CDR3 protein: CASSQGLPSSGSNSPLHF; CDR3 DNA: TGCGCCAGCAGCCAAGGCCTCCCCTCGTCCGGCTCTAATTCACCCCTCCACTTT; D gene: -; J gene: TRBJ1-6; clone size: few; V gene: TRBV4-3
CDR3 protein: CAWSAGGLGGDF; CDR3 DNA: TGTGCCTGGAGTGCAGGGGGACTGGGTGGTGACTTC; D gene: -; J gene: TRBJ2-5; clone size: -; V gene: TRBV30
CDR3 protein: CASSQDRPGNPGELFF; CDR3 DNA: TGCGCCAGCAGCCAAGATCGGCCAGGGAACCCCGGGGAGCTGTTTTTT; D gene: -; J gene: TRBJ2-2; clone size: many; V gene: TRBV4-3